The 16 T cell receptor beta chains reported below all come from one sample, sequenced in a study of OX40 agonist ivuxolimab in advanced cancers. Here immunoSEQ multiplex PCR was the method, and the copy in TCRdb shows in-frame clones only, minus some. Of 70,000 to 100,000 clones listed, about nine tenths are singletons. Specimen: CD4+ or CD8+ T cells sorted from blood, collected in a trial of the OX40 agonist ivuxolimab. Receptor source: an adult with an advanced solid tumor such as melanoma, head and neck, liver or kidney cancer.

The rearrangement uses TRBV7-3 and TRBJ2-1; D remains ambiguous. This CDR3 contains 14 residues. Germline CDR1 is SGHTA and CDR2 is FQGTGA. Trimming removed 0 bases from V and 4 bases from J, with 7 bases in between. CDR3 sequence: CASSLTLGYNEQFF. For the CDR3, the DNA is TGTGCCAGCAGCTTAACGTTAGGTTACAATGAGCAGTTCTTC.

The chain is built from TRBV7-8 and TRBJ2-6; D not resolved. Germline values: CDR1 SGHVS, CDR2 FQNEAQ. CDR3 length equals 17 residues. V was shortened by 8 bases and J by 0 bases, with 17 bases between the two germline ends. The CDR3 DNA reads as TGTGCCAGCGTATCCGTGGGTTGGTTCTCTGGGGCCAACGTCCTGACTTTC. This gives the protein CASVSVGWFSGANVLTF.

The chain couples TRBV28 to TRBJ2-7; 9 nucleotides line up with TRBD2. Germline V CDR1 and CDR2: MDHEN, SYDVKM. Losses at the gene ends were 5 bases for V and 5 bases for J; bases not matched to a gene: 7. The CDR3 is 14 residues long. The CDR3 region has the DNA TGTGCCAGCAGTCTTAGCGGGAGTCGCGACGAGCAGTACTTC. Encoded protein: CASSLSGSRDEQYF.

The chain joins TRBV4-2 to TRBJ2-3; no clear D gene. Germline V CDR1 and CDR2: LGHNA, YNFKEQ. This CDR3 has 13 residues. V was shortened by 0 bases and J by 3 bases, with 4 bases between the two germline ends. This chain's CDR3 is CASSQDRTDTQYF. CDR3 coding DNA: TGTGCCAGCAGCCAAGATCGGACAGATACGCAGTATTTT.

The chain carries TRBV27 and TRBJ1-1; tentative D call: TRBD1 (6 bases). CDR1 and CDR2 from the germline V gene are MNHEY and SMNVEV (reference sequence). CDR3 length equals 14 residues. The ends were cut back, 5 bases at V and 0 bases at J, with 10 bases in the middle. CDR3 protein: CASSPGQLNTEAFF. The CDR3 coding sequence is TGTGCCAGCAGTCCGGGACAACTGAACACTGAAGCTTTCTTT.

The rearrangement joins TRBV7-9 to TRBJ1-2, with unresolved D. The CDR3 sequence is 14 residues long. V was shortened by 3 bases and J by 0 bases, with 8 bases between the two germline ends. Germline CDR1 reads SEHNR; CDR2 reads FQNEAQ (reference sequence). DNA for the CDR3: TGTGCCAGCAGCTTGAACAGTCCTAACTATGGCTACACCTTC. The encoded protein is CASSLNSPNYGYTF.

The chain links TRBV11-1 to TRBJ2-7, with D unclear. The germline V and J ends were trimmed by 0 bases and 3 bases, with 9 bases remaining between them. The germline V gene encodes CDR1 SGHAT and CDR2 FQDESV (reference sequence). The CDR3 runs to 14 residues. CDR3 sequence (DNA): TGTGCCAGCAGCTTAGCTTTTGGCAACTACGAGCAGTACTTC. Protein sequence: CASSLAFGNYEQYF. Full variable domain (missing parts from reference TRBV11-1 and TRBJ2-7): EAEVAQSPRYKITEKSQAVAFWCDPISGHATLYWYRQILGQGPELLVQFQDESVVDDSQLPKDRFSAERLKGVDSTLKIQPAELGDSAMYLCASSLAFGNYEQYFGPGTRLTVT.

CDR3 in amino acids: CASSLEGTGLYF. The DNA for the CDR3 is TGTGCCAGCAGTTTGGAGGGGACAGGGCTGTACTTC. This sequence joins TRBV28 and TRBJ2-7; TRBD1 agrees at 9 bases. CDR1 is MDHEN, CDR2 SYDVKM, per germline. The CDR3 is made up of 12 amino acids. V shed 3 bases and J 12 bases; nucleotides not matched to a gene: 6.

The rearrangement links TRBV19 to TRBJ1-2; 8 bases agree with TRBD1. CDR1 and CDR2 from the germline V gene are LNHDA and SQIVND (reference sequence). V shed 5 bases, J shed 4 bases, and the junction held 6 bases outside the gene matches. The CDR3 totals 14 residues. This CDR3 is CASSPGTGFYGYTF. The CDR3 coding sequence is TGTGCCAGTAGTCCCGGGACAGGATTCTATGGCTACACCTTC.

CDR3 coding DNA: TGTGCCAGCAGCCAGTCACAGGGGAACGGCTACACCTTC. Protein sequence: CASSQSQGNGYTF. The chain uses TRBV14 and TRBJ1-2, with TRBD1 matching 7 bases. The CDR3 contains 13 residues. The V and J ends lost 3 bases and 8 bases, in that order; junction bases with no gene match: 6. Germline V CDR1 and CDR2: SGHDN, FVKESK.

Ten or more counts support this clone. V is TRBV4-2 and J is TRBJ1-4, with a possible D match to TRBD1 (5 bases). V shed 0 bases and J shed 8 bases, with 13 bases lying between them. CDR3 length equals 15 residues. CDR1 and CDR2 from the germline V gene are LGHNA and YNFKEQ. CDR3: CASSQEWGEGEKLFF. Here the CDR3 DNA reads TGTGCCAGCAGCCAAGAATGGGGCGAAGGAGAAAAACTGTTTTTT.

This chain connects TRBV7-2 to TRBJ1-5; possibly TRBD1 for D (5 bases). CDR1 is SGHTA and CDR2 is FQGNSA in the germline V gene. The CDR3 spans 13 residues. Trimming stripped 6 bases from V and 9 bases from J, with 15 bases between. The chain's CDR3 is CASSLRGTGPQHF. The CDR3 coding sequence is TGTGCCAGCAGTCTCCGGGGGACGGGGCCCCAGCATTTT.

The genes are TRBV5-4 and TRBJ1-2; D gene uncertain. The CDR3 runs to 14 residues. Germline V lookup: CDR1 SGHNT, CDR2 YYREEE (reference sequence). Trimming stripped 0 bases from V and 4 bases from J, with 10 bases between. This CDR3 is CASSLEGSPYGYTF. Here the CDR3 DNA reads TGTGCCAGCAGCTTGGAAGGCAGCCCCTATGGCTACACCTTC.

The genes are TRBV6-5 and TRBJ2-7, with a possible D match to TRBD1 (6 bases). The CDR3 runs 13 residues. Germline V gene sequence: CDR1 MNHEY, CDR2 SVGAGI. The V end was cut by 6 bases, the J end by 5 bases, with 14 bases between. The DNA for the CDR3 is TGTGCCAGCAGACTACAGGGTATCGACGAGCAGTACTTC. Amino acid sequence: CASRLQGIDEQYF.

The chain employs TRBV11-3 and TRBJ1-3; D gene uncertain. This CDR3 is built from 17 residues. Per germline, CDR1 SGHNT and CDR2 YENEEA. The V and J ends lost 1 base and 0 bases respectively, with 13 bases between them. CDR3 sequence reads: CASSLGVRSASGNTIYF. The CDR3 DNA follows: TGTGCCAGCAGCTTAGGAGTCAGGTCGGCCTCTGGAAACACCATATATTTT.

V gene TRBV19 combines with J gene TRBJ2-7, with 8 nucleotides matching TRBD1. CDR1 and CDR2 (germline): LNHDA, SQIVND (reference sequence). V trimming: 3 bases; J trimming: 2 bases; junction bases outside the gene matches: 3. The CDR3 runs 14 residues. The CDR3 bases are TGTGCCAGTAGTATTGCAGGGGGCGCCTACGAGCAGTACTTC. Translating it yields CASSIAGGAYEQYF.